Presented here are 16 T cell receptor beta chains from one specimen sequenced in a study of molecular identifiers for immune sequencing clone quantification. Each CDR3 protein gets one entry after TCRdb re-called the PCR reads with MiXCR. Of about 320,000 distinct CDR3 sequences in the sample, 24% are singletons; the top ten hold 0.74%. The sequenced sample was naive CD8+ T cells from blood, with Jurkat cell RNA spiked in. Regarding subset: FACS-sorted CD8+CD4-CCR7+CD45RA+ naive T cells. The receptors come from a human donor in good health. Some libraries in this study had Jurkat cell RNA spiked in.

This clonotype came up once. The chain joins TRBV19 to TRBJ1-2, with D unresolved. Germline values: CDR1 LNHDA, CDR2 SQIVND (reference sequence). The V and J ends lost 6 bases and 9 bases respectively, with 17 bases between them. The CDR3 contains 13 residues. In DNA, the CDR3 is TGTGCCAGTAGCCCACCAAGCAGCCGGAGCTACACCTTC. Amino acid sequence: CASSPPSSRSYTF.

The chain combines TRBV11-2 with TRBJ2-1; no firm D call. The CDR3 runs to 12 residues. Per the germline V gene, CDR1 is SGHAT and CDR2 is FQNNGV. Trimming removed 6 bases at V and 3 bases at J, with 6 bases between. The CDR3 reads CASRFGYNEQFF. The DNA for the CDR3 is TGTGCCAGCAGATTCGGCTACAATGAGCAGTTCTTC.

The V and J genes are TRBV20-1 and TRBJ2-4, with 7 bases aligning to TRBD1. The CDR3 runs to 14 residues. Germline V gives CDR1 DFQATT, CDR2 SNEGSKA (reference sequence). Trimming at V came to 6 bases and at J to 1 base, leaving 6 bases not matched to a gene. The CDR3 is CSARGRQAKNIQYF. The CDR3 bases are TGCAGTGCGAGGGGGCGGCAGGCCAAAAACATTCAGTACTTC.

Ten or more counts support this clonotype. The chain carries TRBV9 and TRBJ2-7, with a possible D match to TRBD1 (6 bases). V lost 4 bases and J lost 1, with 9 bases in between. The CDR3 totals 13 residues. Germline V gives CDR1 SGDLS, CDR2 YYNGEE. The CDR3 DNA sequence: TGTGCCAGCAGCCCAGGGGATTCCTACGAGCAGTACTTC. Translating it yields CASSPGDSYEQYF. The whole variable domain, remainder taken from reference TRBV9 and TRBJ2-7, is DSGVTQTPKHLITATGQRVTLRCSPRSGDLSVYWYQQSLDQGLQFLIQYYNGEERAKGNILERFSAQQFPDLHSELNLSSLELGDSALYFCASSPGDSYEQYFGPGTRLTVT.

There are a few counts of this clonotype. The V gene is TRBV4-3, the J gene TRBJ1-1, with a weak D call TRBD1 (6 bases). V was pared by 1 base and J by 3 bases, with 9 bases between. Germline V gene data show CDR1 as LGHNA and CDR2 as YSLEER. The CDR3 is 14 amino acids. The CDR3 nucleotides read TGCGCCAGCAGCCAAGCCAGGGGCTACACTGAAGCTTTCTTT. Protein sequence: CASSQARGYTEAFF.

About this clonotype itself: Since a much larger clone is just one base distant, this may be a read error. The chain links TRBV2 to TRBJ2-7, with D unresolved. This CDR3 contains 14 residues. With 4 bases removed from V and 1 base from J, the gap between germline ends came to 11 bases. CDR1 and CDR2 from the germline V gene are SNHLY and FYNNEI. The CDR3 protein is CASSGDRRSYEQYF. CDR3 DNA sequence: TGTGCCAGCAGTGGAGATCGGCGGTCCTACGAGCAGTACTTC.

Many counts were recorded for this clonotype. The chain uses TRBV12-3 or TRBV12-4 and TRBJ2-1; D remains unclear. V dropped 4 bases and J dropped 0 bases, with 7 bases sitting between them. The CDR3 length is 14 residues. DNA for the CDR3: TGTGCCAGCAGTTCCCCGAGCTCCTACAATGAGCAGTTCTTC. Encoded protein: CASSSPSSYNEQFF.

This clonotype was observed at least ten times. The chain joins TRBV6-5 to TRBJ1-1; weak D call: TRBD1 (6 bases). This CDR3 is built from 17 residues. Germline CDR1 reads MNHEY; CDR2 reads SVGAGI. The germline V and J ends were trimmed by 2 bases and 0 bases, with 16 bases remaining between them. The CDR3 DNA sequence: TGTGCCAGCAGTTACCGTTCCAGGGGCCTCATGAACACTGAAGCTTTCTTT. Protein sequence: CASSYRSRGLMNTEAFF.

The chain joins TRBV5-6 to TRBJ1-3, with D perhaps TRBD1 (6 bases). CDR1 and CDR2 from the germline V gene are SGHDT and YYEEEE. The CDR3 loop spans 15 amino acids. Trimming removed 1 base at V and 3 bases at J, with 11 bases between. CDR3 in DNA: TGTGCCAGCAGCTTGAGGAGGGGGAGTGGAAACACCATATATTTT. It yields the protein CASSLRRGSGNTIYF.

This clonotype occurred many times. The genes are TRBV4-3 and TRBJ1-5; D unresolved. V was clipped by 0 bases and J by 4 bases, with 4 bases between them. The CDR3 has 13 amino acids. CDR1 LGHNA and CDR2 YSLEER come from the germline V gene. The CDR3, as DNA: TGCGCCAGCAGCCAAGAGCGAAATCAGCCCCAGCATTTT. The encoded protein is CASSQERNQPQHF.

This clonotype has just a few counts. Germline is not matched at one junction end, which may reflect a read error. The chain carries TRBV5-1 and TRBJ2-4; a weak D match, TRBD2 (5 bases). Looked up from germline, CDR1 is SGHRS and CDR2 is YFSETQ. The CDR3 loop spans 17 amino acids. Here the CDR3 DNA reads TGCGCCGGCAGCTTGGACCAAAGCGGAGTAGCCAAAAACATTCAGTACTTC. It codes for CAGSLDQSGVAKNIQYF.

The table lists this clonotype with many counts. This sequence joins TRBV7-2 and TRBJ2-6, with a possible D match to TRBD2 (5 bases). There are 18 residues in the CDR3. Germline V gene lookup returns CDR1 SGHTA and CDR2 FQGNSA. V was trimmed by 5 bases and J by 3 bases, leaving 20 bases between them. Here the CDR3 DNA reads TGTGCCAGCAGCGCGGTAGGAGCGGTTCGGTATGGGGCCAACGTCCTGACTTTC. Amino acids: CASSAVGAVRYGANVLTF.

The V gene is TRBV3-1, the J gene TRBJ1-6, with a weak D call TRBD1 (5 bases). The germline V and J ends were trimmed by 0 bases and 8 bases, with 14 bases remaining between them. Germline V gives CDR1 LGHDT, CDR2 YNNKEL (reference sequence). CDR3 size: 16 residues. The CDR3 region is CASSQDSSGRHSPLHF. The CDR3 nucleotides read TGTGCCAGCAGCCAAGATAGTTCAGGGCGCCATTCACCCCTCCACTTT.

The V call is TRBV6-5, the J call TRBJ1-1; 7 nucleotides align to TRBD1. This CDR3 has 17 amino acids. Germline V gives CDR1 MNHEY, CDR2 SVGAGI. V gave up 5 bases and J gave up 1 base; unmatched junction bases: 13. In DNA, the CDR3 is TGTGCCAGCAGTAACCTTCCCGGGACAGAAGAGAACACTGAAGCTTTCTTT. Protein sequence: CASSNLPGTEENTEAFF.

The table lists this clonotype with a count of one. A much larger clone differs by one base, so this may be a read error. This sequence joins TRBV7-9 and TRBJ2-3; D is undetermined. CDR1 and CDR2 (germline): SEHNR, FQNEAQ (reference sequence). The CDR3 runs to 12 residues. The CDR3 reads CVSRQNTDTQYF. DNA for the CDR3: TGTGTCAGCAGACAAAACACAGATACGCAGTATTTT.

The chain couples TRBV27 to TRBJ1-1; D might be TRBD1 (6 bases). The CDR3 is 15 residues long. Per germline, CDR1 MNHEY and CDR2 SMNVEV (reference sequence). The germline V and J ends were trimmed by 0 bases and 3 bases, with 11 bases remaining between them. CDR3 loop: CASSLSRGAYTEAFF. CDR3 DNA sequence: TGTGCCAGCAGTTTATCGAGGGGGGCCTACACTGAAGCTTTCTTT.